These 12 T cell receptor beta chains came from one sample sequenced in a study of sequential checkpoint blockade in melanoma. This sample's treatment: randomized to nivolumab then ipilimumab (arm A) or the reverse (arm B). Assay: immunoSEQ multiplex PCR; the TCRdb copy retains only in-frame clones and omits some. The table has some 9,200 clones, roughly 24% seen once; the top ten hold around 11%. Sequencing used tumor tissue (inferred from file names), obtained from a patient given nivolumab and ipilimumab in sequence. These receptors originate from a human donor with melanoma.

This sequence joins TRBV7-8 and TRBJ2-3; TRBD1 is a possible D gene (5 bases). The CDR3 is 13 residues long. The V end was cut by 4 bases, the J end by 6 bases, with 11 bases between. Germline V gives CDR1 SGHVS, CDR2 FQNEAQ. CDR3 in amino acids: CASSYGAIDTQYF. The CDR3 nucleotides read TGTGCCAGCAGCTATGGGGCGATTGATACGCAGTATTTT. Together with reference TRBV7-8 and TRBJ2-3, the CDR3 gives the full variable domain: GAGVSQSPRYKVAKRGQDVALRCDPISGHVSLFWYQQALGQGPEFLTYFQNEAQLDKSGLPSDRFFAERPEGSVSTLKIQRTQQEDSAVYLCASSYGAIDTQYFGPGTRLTVL.

This clone showed up just a few times. The chain links TRBV11-3 to TRBJ1-3; D is undetermined. CDR3 size: 15 residues. Per the germline V gene, CDR1 is SGHNT and CDR2 is YENEEA. V lost 3 bases to trimming and J lost 1 base, with 10 bases between them. This CDR3 is CASSLSSRSGNTIYF. The CDR3 DNA reads as TGTGCCAGCAGCTTGTCTTCTCGGTCTGGAAACACCATATATTTT.

This clone was picked up a small number of times. The CDR3 protein is CASSLEALLNTEAFF. CDR3 bases: TGCGCCAGCAGCTTGGAGGCCTTATTGAACACTGAAGCTTTCTTT. The chain links TRBV5-1 to TRBJ1-1, with D unclear. Germline lookup yields CDR1 SGHRS and CDR2 YFSETQ. Trimming took off 0 bases at V and 0 bases at J, with 9 bases between the two ends. The CDR3 has 15 residues.

This clone showed up many times. The chain carries TRBV11-3 and TRBJ1-3, with a tentative D call TRBD1 (6 bases). There are 15 residues in the CDR3. Trimming pared 3 bases from V and 0 bases from J, leaving 9 bases between. Germline CDR1 and CDR2: SGHNT and YENEEA. Here the CDR3 reads CASSLGTSSGNTIYF. DNA for the CDR3: TGTGCCAGCAGCTTGGGGACAAGCTCTGGAAACACCATATATTTT.

This clone was picked up a small number of times. The sample contains more than one DNA sequence encoding this CDR3. The chain links TRBV6-8 to TRBJ1-5; D unresolved. The CDR3 extends over 12 amino acids. The V and J ends lost 5 bases and 4 bases respectively, with 6 bases between them. Germline loops: CDR1 MNHGY, CDR2 SAAAGT. The CDR3 bases are TGTGCCAGCAGTGACCCAAATCAGCCCCAGCATTTT. Translating it yields CASSDPNQPQHF.

In its sample, this clone was seen many times. This rearrangement joins TRBV4-1 to TRBJ2-7; 9 positions match TRBD1. Germline trimming cut 4 bases from V and 6 bases from J; bases unmatched to any gene: 7. The CDR3 is made up of 14 amino acids. Germline V CDR1 and CDR2: MGHRA, YSYEKL. The CDR3 bases are TGCGCCAGCAGCCTTAAAGGGACAGGGTCCGAGCAGTACTTC. This codes for CASSLKGTGSEQYF.

There are a few counts of this clone. The chain employs TRBV9 and TRBJ2-3, with 7 bases fitting TRBD1. Germline V gene lookup returns CDR1 SGDLS and CDR2 YYNGEE. This CDR3 is built from 15 residues. V shed 2 bases, J shed 6 bases, and the junction held 9 bases outside the gene matches. The CDR3 region has the DNA TGTGCCAGCAGCGTGAATGAGGGGGCGTTTGATACGCAGTATTTT. Translating it yields CASSVNEGAFDTQYF.

CDR3 sequence: CASRPGQAQETQYF. The CDR3 nucleotides are TGTGCCAGTAGACCAGGACAGGCCCAAGAGACCCAGTACTTC. The chain joins TRBV19 to TRBJ2-5, with TRBD1 matching over 7 bases. The germline V gene encodes CDR1 LNHDA and CDR2 SQIVND (reference sequence). Losses at the gene ends were 6 bases for V and 1 base for J; bases not matched to a gene: 5. CDR3 length: 14 amino acids.

The chain employs TRBV5-1 and TRBJ1-4, with D possibly being TRBD1 (5 bases). The CDR3 totals 15 residues. The V gene lost 4 bases and the J gene lost 7 bases, with 17 bases spanning the gap. Germline V lookup: CDR1 SGHRS, CDR2 YFSETQ. In DNA form, the CDR3 reads TGCGCCAGCAGCGATCCAACCCCGGGGGGTGAAAAACTGTTTTTT. This gives the protein CASSDPTPGGEKLFF.

As DNA, the CDR3 is TGTGCCAGCAAGCTAGAAGACATCGGTACGCAGTATTTT. Amino acids: CASKLEDIGTQYF. V and J are TRBV6-8 and TRBJ2-3, with D uncertain. The CDR3 consists of 13 residues. Germline assignment: CDR1 MNHGY and CDR2 SAAAGT. Trimming stripped 7 bases from V and 8 bases from J, with 16 bases between.

The J gene is TRBJ1-1, the V gene TRBV9; D is unresolved. Germline-derived CDR1 and CDR2 are SGDLS and YYNGEE. V was cut by 0 bases and J by 1 base, with 7 bases left in between. This CDR3 spans 14 amino acids. CDR3 in amino acids: CASSVAAQNTEAFF. In DNA form, the CDR3 reads TGTGCCAGCAGCGTAGCTGCCCAGAACACTGAAGCTTTCTTT. Full variable domain (missing parts from reference TRBV9 and TRBJ1-1): DSGVTQTPKHLITATGQRVTLRCSPRSGDLSVYWYQQSLDQGLQFLIQYYNGEERAKGNILERFSAQQFPDLHSELNLSSLELGDSALYFCASSVAAQNTEAFFGQGTRLTVV.

The chain recombines TRBV19 with TRBJ1-2; 7 positions match TRBD1. Germline-derived CDR1 and CDR2 are LNHDA and SQIVND (reference sequence). The CDR3 runs to 18 residues. With V trimmed by 6 bases and J by 0 bases, 16 bases remained unmatched. CDR3 loop: CASSTDFWTGLSNYGYTF. The CDR3 region has the DNA TGTGCCAGTAGCACGGACTTCTGGACAGGCCTTTCTAACTATGGCTACACCTTC.